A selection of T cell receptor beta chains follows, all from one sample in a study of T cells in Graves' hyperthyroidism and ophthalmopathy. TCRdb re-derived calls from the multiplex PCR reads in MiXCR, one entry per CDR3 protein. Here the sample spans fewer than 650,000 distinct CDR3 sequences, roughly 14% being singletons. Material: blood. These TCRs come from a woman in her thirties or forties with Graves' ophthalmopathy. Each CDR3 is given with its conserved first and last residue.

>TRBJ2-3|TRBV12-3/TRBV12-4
CASSFGAGGGSEWYF
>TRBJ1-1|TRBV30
CASLGGLHTEAFF
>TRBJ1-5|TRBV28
CASGPPGLNQPQHF
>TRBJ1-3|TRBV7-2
CASTPLAISGNTIYF
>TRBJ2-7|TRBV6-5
CASSLKRYSYEQYF
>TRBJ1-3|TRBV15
CATSRGQGDDTIYF
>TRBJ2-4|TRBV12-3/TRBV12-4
CASSPGFEGNIQYF
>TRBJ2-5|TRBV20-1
CSAGGEQETQYF
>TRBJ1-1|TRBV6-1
CASIQRRAEAFF
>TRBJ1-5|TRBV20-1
CSASDPTVAQPQHF
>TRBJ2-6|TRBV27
CASRRTAVSSGANVLTF
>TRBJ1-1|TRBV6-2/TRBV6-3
CASSGFDRNTEAFF
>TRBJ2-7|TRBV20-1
CSGRTGTSGAYEQYF
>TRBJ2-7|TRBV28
CASRGGQVRTSGTWEQYF
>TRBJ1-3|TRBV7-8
CLRRGSGNTIYF
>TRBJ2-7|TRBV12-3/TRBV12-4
CASKLTDAYEQYF
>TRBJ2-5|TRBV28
CASSPSGSRQETQYF
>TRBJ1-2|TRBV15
CATSRDNSGGYTF
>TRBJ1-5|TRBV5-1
CASSLTQPGPSFF
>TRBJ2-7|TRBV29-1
CSVVWGLEQYF
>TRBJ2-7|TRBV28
CASSLQGYTYEQYF
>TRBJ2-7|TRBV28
CAGSGTGAYEQYF
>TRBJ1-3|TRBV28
CASSRTAFSGNTIYF
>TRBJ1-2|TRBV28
CASSSASGTVYGYTF
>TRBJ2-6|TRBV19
CASSMEWGALGGANVLTF
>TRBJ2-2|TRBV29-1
CSVEVRGTGELFF
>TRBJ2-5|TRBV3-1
CASSQVLRGTVETQYF
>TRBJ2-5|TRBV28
CASSRAAAEETQYF
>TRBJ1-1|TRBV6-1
CASSGLLPEAFF
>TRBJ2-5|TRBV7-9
CASSRDPGETQYF
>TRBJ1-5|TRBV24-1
CATSGGNFNQPQHF
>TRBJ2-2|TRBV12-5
CASGGDRGNTGELFF
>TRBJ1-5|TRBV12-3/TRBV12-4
CASSPGQGINQPQHF
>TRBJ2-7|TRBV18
CASSPAQYF
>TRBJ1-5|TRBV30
CAWSGVGGFAQPQHF
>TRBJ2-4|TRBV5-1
CASSLVRSGASGNIQYF
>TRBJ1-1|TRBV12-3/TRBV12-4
CASTTSGVNTEAFF
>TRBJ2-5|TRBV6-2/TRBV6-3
CASSYLGRQETQYF
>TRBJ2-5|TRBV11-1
CASSLASGYQETQYF